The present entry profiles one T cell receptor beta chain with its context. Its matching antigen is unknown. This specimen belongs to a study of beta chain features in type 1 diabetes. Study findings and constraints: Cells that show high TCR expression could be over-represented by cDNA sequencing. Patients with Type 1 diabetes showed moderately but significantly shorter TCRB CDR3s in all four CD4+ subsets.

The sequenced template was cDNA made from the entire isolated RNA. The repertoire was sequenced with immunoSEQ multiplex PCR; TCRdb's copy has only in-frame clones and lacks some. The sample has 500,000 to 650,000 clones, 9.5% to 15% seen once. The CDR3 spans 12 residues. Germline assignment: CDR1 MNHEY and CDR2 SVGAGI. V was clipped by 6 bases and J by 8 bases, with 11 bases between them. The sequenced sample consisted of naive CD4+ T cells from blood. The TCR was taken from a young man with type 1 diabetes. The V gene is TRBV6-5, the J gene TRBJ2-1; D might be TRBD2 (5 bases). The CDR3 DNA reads TGTGCCAGCAGCTCCCTAGCTTATGAGCAGTTCTTC. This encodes CASSSLAYEQFF.